This TCR beta chain comes out of a study of CD8 T cells in ankylosing spondylitis. Study results and caveats: Reactive arthritis synovial fluid and blood were previously reported to contain some motif variants. A motif of eight or nine highly homologous TCR beta variants was seen as apparently characteristic of ankylosing spondylitis blood.

One entry per CDR3 protein, called by TCRdb with MiXCR from the 5' RACE reads. The profile shows over 200,000 distinct CDR3 sequences, roughly 10% of them singletons. In its sample, this clonotype was seen many times. As yet, its antigen is unknown. This CDR3 contains 14 residues. V lost 0 bases and J 4 bases, leaving 13 bases between the germline ends. Germline V CDR1 and CDR2: DFQATT, SNEGSKA (reference sequence). This TCR came from a male donor with ankylosing spondylitis or in good health (not recorded which). The chain employs TRBV20-1 and TRBJ2-7; tentatively, D is TRBD1 (7 bases). The sequenced material came from blood, either unsorted or a sorted T cell fraction (not recorded which). CDR3 nucleotides: TGCAGTGCTAGAGATGCGACAGGGAGGTACGAGCAGTACTTC. It translates to CSARDATGRYEQYF.